This T cell receptor (beta chain) was captured in a study of tumor-infiltrating lymphocytes in primary liver carcinoma (dated 2017 in TCRdb). Looking at the study overall: Surgical resection was performed in China between late 2015 and 2016 on five or six patients with histopathologically diagnosed primary liver carcinoma. Of the five patients, three men and two women aged 30 to 69 years, four had hepatocellular carcinoma and one had combined HCC and intrahepatic cholangiocarcinoma. The five patients had tumors staged T1-T3 N0M0, with maximum diameters ranging from about 4 to 11 cm. Each sample produced about 3.65 to 7.5 million productive TCRbeta reads, and read depth showed no significant difference between tissue types. The study combined TCRbeta repertoire sequencing, expression microarrays and whole-exome sequencing across five regions of each liver tumor, with adjacent normal tissue and blood. TCRbeta repertoire sequencing covered 35 specimens from 5 patients: roughly 25 tumor regions, 5 adjacent noncancerous liver tissues and 5 peripheral blood samples. Reproducibility between technical replicate repertoires was high, with correlation coefficients above 0.95 and mean shared-clone rates about 0.9.

Starting from about 500 ng total RNA, TCRbeta-specific cDNA was produced by reverse transcription with a constant-region primer and ProtoScript II reverse transcriptase. Construction of the TCRbeta libraries relied on three nested rounds of multiplex PCR, following a slightly modified ARM-PCR procedure. Each of the first two PCR rounds ran for approximately 9 cycles and used multiplex TRBV1-TRBV30 forward primers together with a Cbeta reverse primer. Sample barcodes and Illumina adapters were added in a final 25-cycle PCR with Deep VentR polymerase. Amplicons of 200-500 bp were gel-purified with a QIAquick gel extraction kit before sequencing. An Illumina HiSeq 2500 was used to sequence the TCRbeta amplicons with 250-bp paired-end reads. Per the source publication's procedure: Trimmomatic v0.33 was used to quality-trim the reads, and FLASH v1.2.11 was used to merge paired reads so that full CDR3 sequences could be recovered. MiGEC v1.2.1b assigned V, D and J germline segments to the rearranged TCRbeta sequences. Clonotype statistics and Shannon-Wiener diversity indices were calculated with VDJtools v1.0.0. Except for diversity analysis, only each sample's 250 most abundant clonotypes were used in subsequent analyses to reduce sampling bias. Through fastp at Q25 and MiXCR, TCRdb rebuilt clones from the public reads, retaining in-frame beta chains. Entries that share a CDR3 protein sequence are merged under the most common genes and DNA. Here the V and J calls rest on TCRdb's processing, not on the authors' analysis. Recorded for this sample are a few hundred thousand distinct CDR3 sequences; about 50% of them occurred a single time. The ten biggest clones cover approximately 15% of the sample.

Reading from cysteine to phenylalanine, the CDR3 counts 13 amino acids. Only CDR3 DNA remains: 39 bases, in frame from the first base. At the junction V is shortened by 3 bases and J by 6 bases, with 8 bases in between. In the germline V gene, CDR1 corresponds to MNHEY and CDR2 to SVGEGT. This clonotype was detected ten times or more. Its antigen remains unidentified. No per-base quality is available; no much larger clone lies one base away. Here is what the overall study found, with its caveats: Compared with blood, tumors had a significantly larger share of the repertoire taken up by the top 250 clones (p = 0.039). Repertoire overlap was found to be higher between tumor regions (mean roughly 36%) than between tumor-adjacent (around 17%) or tumor-blood (14%) pairs, consistent with antigen-driven expansion. Because only the TCR beta chain was sequenced and unpaired alpha chains were not captured, true repertoire diversity is likely underestimated. The study included only five or six patients, and the authors note findings should be validated in a larger study. Because the samples were bulk and unsorted, CD4+ and CD8+ T cell repertoires could not be compared.

Blood RNA was extracted from unsorted whole blood with TRIzol reagent; germline DNA came from the DNeasy Blood & Tissue kit. Patients had chronic HBV infection and were treatment-naive at sampling. Four milliliters of peripheral blood were collected into K2EDTA tubes before surgery. The material sequenced was peripheral blood. The TCR comes from a woman aged 25 to 39 with primary liver carcinoma and hepatitis B virus infection. The V and J genes are TRBV6-2 or TRBV6-3 and TRBJ2-2; the D gene is unclear. Read as DNA, the sequence is TGTGCCAGCAGTTATGGGGAAGCCGGGGAGCTGTTTTTT. Translated, this is CASSYGEAGELFF.